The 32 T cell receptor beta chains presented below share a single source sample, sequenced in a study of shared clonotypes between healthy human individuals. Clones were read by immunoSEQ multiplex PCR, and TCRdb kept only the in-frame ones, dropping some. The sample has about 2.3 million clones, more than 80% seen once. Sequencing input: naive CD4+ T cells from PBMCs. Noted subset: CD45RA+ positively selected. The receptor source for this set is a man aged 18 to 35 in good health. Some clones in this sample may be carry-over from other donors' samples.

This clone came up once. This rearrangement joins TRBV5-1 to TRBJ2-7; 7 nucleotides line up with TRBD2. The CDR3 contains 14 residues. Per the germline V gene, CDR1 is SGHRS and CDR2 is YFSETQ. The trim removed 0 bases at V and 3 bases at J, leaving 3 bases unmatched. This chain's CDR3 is CASSLESSGYEQYF. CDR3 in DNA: TGCGCCAGCAGCTTGGAGTCTAGCGGCTACGAGCAGTACTTC.

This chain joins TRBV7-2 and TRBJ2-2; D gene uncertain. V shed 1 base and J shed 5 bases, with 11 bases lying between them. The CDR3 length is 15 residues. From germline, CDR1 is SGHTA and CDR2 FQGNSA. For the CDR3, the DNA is TGTGCCAGCAGCTTAGTTGGGGTCTGGACCGGGGAGCTGTTTTTT. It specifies CASSLVGVWTGELFF.

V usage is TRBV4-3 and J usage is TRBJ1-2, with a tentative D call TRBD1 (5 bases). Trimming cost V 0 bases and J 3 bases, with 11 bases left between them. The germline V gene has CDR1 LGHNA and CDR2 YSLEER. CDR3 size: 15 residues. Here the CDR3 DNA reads TGCGCCAGCAGCCAAGAAAGGGGCATCCACTATGGCTACACCTTC. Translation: CASSQERGIHYGYTF.

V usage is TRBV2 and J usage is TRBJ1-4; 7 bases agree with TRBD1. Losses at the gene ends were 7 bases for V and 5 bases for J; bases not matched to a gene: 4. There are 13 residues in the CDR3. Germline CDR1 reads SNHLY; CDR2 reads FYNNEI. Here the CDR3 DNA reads TGTGCCAGCACCGGACAGGCAAATGAAAAACTGTTTTTT. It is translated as CASTGQANEKLFF.

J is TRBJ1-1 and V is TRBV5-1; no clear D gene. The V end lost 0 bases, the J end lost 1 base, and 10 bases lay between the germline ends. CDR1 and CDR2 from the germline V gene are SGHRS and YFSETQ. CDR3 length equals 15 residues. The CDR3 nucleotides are TGCGCCAGCAGCTTGGTGTTAGGAGCGAACACTGAAGCTTTCTTT. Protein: CASSLVLGANTEAFF.

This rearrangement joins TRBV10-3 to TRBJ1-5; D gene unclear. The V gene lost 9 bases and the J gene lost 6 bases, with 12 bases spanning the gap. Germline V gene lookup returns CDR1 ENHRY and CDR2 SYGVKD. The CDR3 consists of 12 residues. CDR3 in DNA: TGTGCCATTGGGAGGATGGGTCAGCCCCAGCATTTT. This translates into CAIGRMGQPQHF.

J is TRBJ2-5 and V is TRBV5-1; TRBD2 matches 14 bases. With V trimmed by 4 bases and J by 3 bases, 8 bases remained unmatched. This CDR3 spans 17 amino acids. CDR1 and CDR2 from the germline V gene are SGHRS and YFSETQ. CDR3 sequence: CASSAGTSGSIKETQYF. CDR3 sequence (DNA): TGCGCCAGCAGCGCTGGGACTAGCGGGAGTATTAAAGAGACCCAGTACTTC.

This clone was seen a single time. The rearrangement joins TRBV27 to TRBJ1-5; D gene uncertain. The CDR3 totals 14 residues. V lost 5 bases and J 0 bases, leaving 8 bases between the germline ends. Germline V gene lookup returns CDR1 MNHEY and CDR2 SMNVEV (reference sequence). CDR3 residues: CASSQYLSNQPQHF. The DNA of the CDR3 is TGTGCCAGCAGTCAATATCTTAGCAATCAGCCCCAGCATTTT.

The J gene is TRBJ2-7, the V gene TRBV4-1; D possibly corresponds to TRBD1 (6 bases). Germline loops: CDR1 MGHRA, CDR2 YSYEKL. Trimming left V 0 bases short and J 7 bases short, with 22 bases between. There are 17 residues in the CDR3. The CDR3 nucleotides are TGCGCCAGCAGCCAAGATTGGGACAAGGGCGCCAGGGGAGAGCAGTACTTC. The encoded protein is CASSQDWDKGARGEQYF.

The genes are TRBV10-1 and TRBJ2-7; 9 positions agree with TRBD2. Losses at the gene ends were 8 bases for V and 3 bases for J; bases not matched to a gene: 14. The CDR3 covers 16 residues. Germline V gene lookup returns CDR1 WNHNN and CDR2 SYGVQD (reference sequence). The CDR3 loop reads CASPNPKKTSGYEQYF. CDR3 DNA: TGCGCCAGCCCAAACCCTAAAAAGACTAGCGGCTACGAGCAGTACTTC.

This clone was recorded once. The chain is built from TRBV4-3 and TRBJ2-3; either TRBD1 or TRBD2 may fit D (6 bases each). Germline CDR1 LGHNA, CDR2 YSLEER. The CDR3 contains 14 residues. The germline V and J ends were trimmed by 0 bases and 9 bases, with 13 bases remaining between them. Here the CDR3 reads CASSQDRYGGTQYF. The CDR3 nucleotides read TGCGCCAGCAGCCAAGATCGGTACGGGGGCACGCAGTATTTT.

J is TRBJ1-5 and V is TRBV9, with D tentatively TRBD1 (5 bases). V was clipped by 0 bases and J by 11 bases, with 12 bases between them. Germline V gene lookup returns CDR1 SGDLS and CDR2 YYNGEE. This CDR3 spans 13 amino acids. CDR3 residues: CASSVGQGASQHF. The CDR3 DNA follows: TGTGCCAGCAGCGTAGGCCAGGGTGCCTCCCAGCATTTT.

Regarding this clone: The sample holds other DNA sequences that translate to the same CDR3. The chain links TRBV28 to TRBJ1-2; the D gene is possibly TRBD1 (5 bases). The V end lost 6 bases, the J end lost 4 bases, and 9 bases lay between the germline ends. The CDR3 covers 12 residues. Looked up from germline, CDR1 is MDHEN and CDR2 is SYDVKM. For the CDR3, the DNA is TGTGCCAGCAGCGACAGCTCCTATGGCTACACCTTC. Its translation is CASSDSSYGYTF.

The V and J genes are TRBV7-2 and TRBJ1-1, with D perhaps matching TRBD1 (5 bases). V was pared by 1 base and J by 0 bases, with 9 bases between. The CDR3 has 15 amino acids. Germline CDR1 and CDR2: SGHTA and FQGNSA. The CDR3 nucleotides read TGTGCCAGCAGCTTAGGTGTGGGACTGAACACTGAAGCTTTCTTT. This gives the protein CASSLGVGLNTEAFF.

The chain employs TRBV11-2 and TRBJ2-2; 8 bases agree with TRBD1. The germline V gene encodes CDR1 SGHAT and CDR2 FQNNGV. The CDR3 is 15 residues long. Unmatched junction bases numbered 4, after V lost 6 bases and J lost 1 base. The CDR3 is CASRAGTGNTGELFF. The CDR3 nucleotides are TGTGCCAGCAGGGCCGGGACAGGGAACACCGGGGAGCTGTTTTTT.

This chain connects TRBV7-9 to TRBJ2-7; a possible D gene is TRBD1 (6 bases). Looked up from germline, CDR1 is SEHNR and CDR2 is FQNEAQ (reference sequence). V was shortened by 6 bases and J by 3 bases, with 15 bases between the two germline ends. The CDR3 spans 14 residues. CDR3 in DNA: TGTGCCAGCAGTTCAGGGGCCAGTTTCTACGAGCAGTACTTC. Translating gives CASSSGASFYEQYF.

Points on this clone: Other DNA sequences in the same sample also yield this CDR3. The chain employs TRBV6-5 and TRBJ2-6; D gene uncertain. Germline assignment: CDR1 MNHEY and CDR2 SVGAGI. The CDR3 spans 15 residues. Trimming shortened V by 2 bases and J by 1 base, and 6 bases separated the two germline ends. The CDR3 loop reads CASSYGSSGANVLTF. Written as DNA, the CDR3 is TGTGCCAGCAGTTACGGATCTTCTGGGGCCAACGTCCTGACTTTC.

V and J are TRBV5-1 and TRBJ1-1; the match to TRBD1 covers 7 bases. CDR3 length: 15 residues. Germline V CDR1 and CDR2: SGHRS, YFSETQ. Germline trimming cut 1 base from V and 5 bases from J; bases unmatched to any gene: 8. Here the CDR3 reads CASSLTDRDSTEAFF. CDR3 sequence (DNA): TGCGCCAGCAGCTTGACAGACAGGGACTCTACTGAAGCTTTCTTT.

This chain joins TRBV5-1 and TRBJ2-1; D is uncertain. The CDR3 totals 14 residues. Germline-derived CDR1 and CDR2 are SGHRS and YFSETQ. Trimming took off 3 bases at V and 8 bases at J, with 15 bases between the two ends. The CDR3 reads CASSSPAMADEQFF. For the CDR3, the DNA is TGCGCCAGCAGCTCCCCGGCCATGGCCGATGAGCAGTTCTTC.

CDR3 loop: CASSQTSGETQYF. The CDR3 DNA reads TGTGCCAGCAGCCAGACTAGCGGGGAGACCCAGTACTTC. The J gene is TRBJ2-5, the V gene TRBV5-6; 10 nucleotides match TRBD2. Trimming took 4 bases from V and 5 from J; bases not matched to a gene: 2. The CDR3 has 13 amino acids. The germline gives CDR1 SGHDT, CDR2 YYEEEE.

CDR3 protein: CASSFYPGLAGGPSYNEQFF. The DNA of the CDR3 is TGTGCCAGCAGTTTTTATCCGGGACTAGCGGGAGGGCCCTCCTACAATGAGCAGTTCTTC. V and J are TRBV28 and TRBJ2-1; TRBD2 matches at 16 bases. V lost 3 bases, J lost 0 bases, and 8 bases stayed unmatched. Germline V CDR1 and CDR2: MDHEN, SYDVKM. The CDR3 has 20 amino acids.

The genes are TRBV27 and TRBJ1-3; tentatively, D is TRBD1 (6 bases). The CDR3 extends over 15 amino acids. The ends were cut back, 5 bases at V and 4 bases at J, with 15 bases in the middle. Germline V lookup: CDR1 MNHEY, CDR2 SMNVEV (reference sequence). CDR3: CASSPRTAAGNTIYF. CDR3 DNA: TGTGCCAGCAGTCCTCGGACAGCTGCCGGAAACACCATATATTTT.

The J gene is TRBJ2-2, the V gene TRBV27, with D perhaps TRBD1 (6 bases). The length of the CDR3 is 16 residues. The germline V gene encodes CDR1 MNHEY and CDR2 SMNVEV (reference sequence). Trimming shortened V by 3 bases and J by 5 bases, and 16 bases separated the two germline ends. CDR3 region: CASSLLTGSGTGELFF. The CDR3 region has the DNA TGTGCCAGCAGTTTGCTGACAGGTTCGGGGACCGGGGAGCTGTTTTTT.

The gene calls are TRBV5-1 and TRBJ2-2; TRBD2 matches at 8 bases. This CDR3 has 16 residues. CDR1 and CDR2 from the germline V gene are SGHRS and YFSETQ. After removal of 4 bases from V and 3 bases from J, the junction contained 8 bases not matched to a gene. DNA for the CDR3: TGCGCCAGCAGCAATAGCGGGAATCCCGACACCGGGGAGCTGTTTTTT. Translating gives CASSNSGNPDTGELFF.

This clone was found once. Here the CDR3 DNA reads TGTGCCAGCGGAGACAGGGCTGGAAACACCATATATTTT. Translated, it gives CASGDRAGNTIYF. V gene TRBV6-5 combines with J gene TRBJ1-3; TRBD1 aligns across 7 bases. The junction had 3 bases not matched to a gene; V was cut back by 8 bases and J by 2 bases. The CDR3 has 13 amino acids. Germline CDR1 is MNHEY and CDR2 is SVGAGI.

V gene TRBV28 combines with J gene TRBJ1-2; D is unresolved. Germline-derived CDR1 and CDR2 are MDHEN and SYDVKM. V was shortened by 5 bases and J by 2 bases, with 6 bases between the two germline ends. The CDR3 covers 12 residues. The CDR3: CASSVPNYGYTF. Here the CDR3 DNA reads TGTGCCAGCAGTGTGCCAAACTATGGCTACACCTTC.

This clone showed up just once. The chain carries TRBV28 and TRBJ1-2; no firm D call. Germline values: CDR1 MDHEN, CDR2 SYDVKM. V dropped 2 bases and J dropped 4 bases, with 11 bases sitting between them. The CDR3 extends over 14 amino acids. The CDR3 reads CASSLSPGVYGYTF. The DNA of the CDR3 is TGTGCCAGCAGTTTAAGCCCGGGAGTCTATGGCTACACCTTC.

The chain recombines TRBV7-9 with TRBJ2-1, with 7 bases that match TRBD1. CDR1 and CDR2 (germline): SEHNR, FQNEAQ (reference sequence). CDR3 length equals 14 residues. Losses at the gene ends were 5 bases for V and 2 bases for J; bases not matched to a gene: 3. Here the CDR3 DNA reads TGTGCCAGCAGCCCGACAGGGCCCTACAATGAGCAGTTCTTC. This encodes CASSPTGPYNEQFF.

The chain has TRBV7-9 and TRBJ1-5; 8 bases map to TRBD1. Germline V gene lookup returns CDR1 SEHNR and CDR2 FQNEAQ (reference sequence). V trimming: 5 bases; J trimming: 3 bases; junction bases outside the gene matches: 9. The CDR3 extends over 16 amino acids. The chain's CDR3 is CASSLSRGQDNQPQHF. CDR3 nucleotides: TGTGCCAGCAGCCTAAGCAGGGGGCAGGACAATCAGCCCCAGCATTTT.

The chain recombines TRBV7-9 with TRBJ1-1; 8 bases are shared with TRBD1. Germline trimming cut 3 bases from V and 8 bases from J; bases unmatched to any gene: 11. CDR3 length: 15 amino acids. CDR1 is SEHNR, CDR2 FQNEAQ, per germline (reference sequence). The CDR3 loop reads CASSFRSGTGIEAFF. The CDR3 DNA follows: TGTGCCAGCAGCTTCAGATCCGGGACAGGTATCGAAGCTTTCTTT.

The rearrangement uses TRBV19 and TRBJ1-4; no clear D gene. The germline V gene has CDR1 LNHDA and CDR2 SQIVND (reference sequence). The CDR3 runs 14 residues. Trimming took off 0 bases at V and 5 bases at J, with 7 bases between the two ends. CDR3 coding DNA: TGTGCCAGTAGTATAGATGTGGGAAATGAAAAACTGTTTTTT. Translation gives CASSIDVGNEKLFF.

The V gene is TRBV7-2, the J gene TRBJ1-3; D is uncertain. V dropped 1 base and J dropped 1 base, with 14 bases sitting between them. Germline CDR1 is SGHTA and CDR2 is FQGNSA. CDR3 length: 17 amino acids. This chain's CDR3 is CASSLGLAEISGNTIYF. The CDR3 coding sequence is TGTGCCAGCAGCTTAGGGTTGGCCGAAATATCTGGAAACACCATATATTTT.